This TCR beta chain appears in the sequencing data of a study of cytomegalovirus exposure and HLA in healthy donors. In germline, CDR1 is MNHNS, CDR2 SASEGT. The CDR3 totals 14 residues. The V end was cut by 6 bases, the J end by 3 bases, with 12 bases between. PCR used 60 Vbeta primers and 13 Jbeta primers. Assay: immunoSEQ multiplex PCR; the TCRdb copy retains only in-frame clones and omits some. Of 150,000 to 180,000 clones in the sample, 70% to 80% are singletons; the top ten hold around 13%. The V call is TRBV6-1, the J call TRBJ1-5; tentative D call: TRBD1 (5 bases). This clonotype was sampled from a man under 40 in good health and CMV-seropositive. The source material was PBMCs. This chain's CDR3 is CASSKTGDNQPQHF. The DNA of the CDR3 is TGTGCCAGCAGCAAAACAGGTGACAATCAGCCCCAGCATTTT.